Following are 21 T cell receptor beta chains from one sample sequenced in a study of T cells in Graves' hyperthyroidism and ophthalmopathy. Regions amplified from RNA transcripts were the TCR beta CDR3 regions. Initially, a first-round RT-PCR of the TCR CDR3 employed the HTBI primer set. TCRdb fed the multiplex PCR reads into MiXCR, producing one record per CDR3 protein. The sample consists of approximately 150,000 distinct CDR3 sequences, approximately 9% of them appearing once. Material for sequencing was blood. These receptors all stem from a woman between 18 and 29 years old with Graves' hyperthyroidism that later progressed to Graves' ophthalmopathy.

This clonotype was seen at least ten times. V is TRBV20-1 and J is TRBJ2-7; no firm D call. Germline V gives CDR1 DFQATT, CDR2 SNEGSKA (reference sequence). This CDR3 has 13 amino acids. Trimming removed 3 bases from V and 5 bases from J, with 14 bases in between. CDR3 in amino acids: CSASSLRADEQYF. The CDR3 coding sequence is TGCAGTGCTAGCTCCTTAAGAGCAGACGAGCAGTACTTC.

The rearrangement links TRBV27 to TRBJ2-5, with unresolved D. Germline assignment: CDR1 MNHEY and CDR2 SMNVEV (reference sequence). The germline V and J ends were trimmed by 4 bases and 1 base, with 10 bases remaining between them. The CDR3 has 14 residues. The CDR3 region is CASSSLDAQETQYF. CDR3 bases: TGTGCCAGCAGTTCCCTAGACGCCCAAGAGACCCAGTACTTC.

This clonotype was detected ten times or more. This chain links TRBV5-5 with TRBJ2-3; no firm D call. V lost 1 base to trimming and J lost 1 base, with 13 bases between them. CDR1 and CDR2 (germline): SGHKS, YYEKEE (reference sequence). The CDR3 covers 16 residues. The CDR3 sequence: CASSLSWPPRTDTQYF. The CDR3 DNA reads as TGTGCCAGCAGCTTGTCATGGCCGCCCCGCACAGATACGCAGTATTTT.

There are many counts of this clonotype. The chain carries TRBV27 and TRBJ2-3; D tentatively reads TRBD1 or TRBD2 (6 bases each). The V gene lost 6 bases and the J gene lost 8 bases, with 12 bases spanning the gap. The CDR3 is made up of 12 amino acids. Per germline, CDR1 MNHEY and CDR2 SMNVEV (reference sequence). CDR3 nucleotide sequence: TGTGCCAGCAGGGGGGGCGGGTTTACGCAGTATTTT. Protein: CASRGGGFTQYF.

As to this clonotype: It may be a read error: a sequence one base away is much more abundant. Since the CDR3 does not end with the conserved phenylalanine or tryptophan, this likely comes from a read error. This chain links TRBV7-9 with TRBJ2-5; no reliable D call. V lost 4 bases to trimming and J lost 4 bases, with 13 bases between them. This CDR3 comprises 14 residues. Germline CDR1 and CDR2: SEHNR and FQNEAQ (reference sequence). This CDR3 is CASSSPGMGETQYL. In DNA form, the CDR3 reads TGTGCCAGCAGCTCTCCTGGGATGGGAGAGACCCAGTACCTC.

The table lists this clonotype with a few counts. The CDR3 DNA follows: TGCAGTGCTAGGGCGGGGGAAACCACCGGGGAGCTGTTTTTT. Translated: CSARAGETTGELFF. The chain combines TRBV20-1 with TRBJ2-2, with 7 bases matching TRBD2. CDR1 and CDR2 (germline): DFQATT, SNEGSKA (reference sequence). This CDR3 comprises 14 residues. V lost 3 bases, J lost 4 bases, and 5 bases stayed unmatched.

This clonotype has at least ten counts. V usage is TRBV6-1 and J usage is TRBJ2-5; TRBD1 matches at 12 bases. With 6 bases clipped from V and 5 bases from J, the junction kept 7 bases outside the gene matches. Germline assignment: CDR1 MNHNS and CDR2 SASEGT. The CDR3 length is 15 residues. For the CDR3, the DNA is TGTGCCAGCAGCTCGGGACAGGGGGCCAAGGAGACCCAGTACTTC. It translates to CASSSGQGAKETQYF.

This clonotype was recorded many times. The chain links TRBV20-1 to TRBJ1-1; D is undetermined. V lost 3 bases to trimming and J lost 1 base, with 9 bases between them. The germline CDR1 and CDR2 sequences are DFQATT and SNEGSKA (reference sequence). The CDR3 spans 13 residues. The CDR3 region is CSASIRPNTEAFF. In DNA, the CDR3 is TGCAGTGCTAGTATCCGTCCGAACACTGAAGCTTTCTTT.

This clonotype was seen at least ten times. This chain uses TRBV11-2 with TRBJ2-6; TRBD1 agrees at 11 bases. The CDR3 spans 20 residues. V was pared by 4 bases and J by 1 base, with 12 bases of the junction left unmatched. Per germline, CDR1 SGHAT and CDR2 FQNNGV. CDR3 amino acids: CASSSWNPGTGGSGANVLTF. The CDR3 nucleotides are TGTGCCAGCAGCTCCTGGAACCCCGGGACAGGGGGTTCTGGGGCCAACGTCCTGACTTTC.

V usage is TRBV30 and J usage is TRBJ2-6; D is unresolved. This CDR3 has 17 amino acids. V was clipped by 2 bases and J by 0 bases, with 14 bases between them. Germline CDR1 GTSNPN, CDR2 SVGIG (reference sequence). The DNA of the CDR3 is TGTGCCTGGAGTCCCCCCGTGGGATTCTCTGGGGCCAACGTCCTGACTTTC. Translated, it gives CAWSPPVGFSGANVLTF.

There are many counts of this clonotype. The V gene is TRBV11-2, the J gene TRBJ2-3, with D hard to call. In germline, CDR1 is SGHAT, CDR2 FQNNGV. The V and J ends lost 0 bases and 7 bases respectively, with 8 bases between them. This CDR3 is built from 13 residues. CDR3 coding DNA: TGTGCCAGCAGCTTAGACTGGACGAATACGCAGTATTTT. It yields the protein CASSLDWTNTQYF.

This clonotype was detected a few times. The chain joins TRBV20-1 to TRBJ1-3; TRBD1 matches 7 bases. CDR1 and CDR2 (germline): DFQATT, SNEGSKA (reference sequence). CDR3 size: 16 residues. Unmatched junction bases numbered 6, after V lost 1 base and J lost 0 bases. The CDR3, as DNA: TGCAGTGCTAGAGCGGCGGACAGGTTCTCTGGAAACACCATATATTTT. It encodes CSARAADRFSGNTIYF.

This clonotype was seen ten or more times. J is TRBJ2-4 and V is TRBV5-6, with a weak D call TRBD1 (6 bases). The CDR3 totals 16 residues. From germline, CDR1 is SGHDT and CDR2 YYEEEE. Trimming took off 4 bases at V and 0 bases at J, with 14 bases between the two ends. CDR3 residues: CASSLGQQLAKNIQYF. The CDR3 nucleotides are TGTGCCAGCAGCCTCGGACAGCAGCTAGCCAAAAACATTCAGTACTTC.

This clonotype was counted many times. This rearrangement joins TRBV2 to TRBJ1-2, with 7 bases aligning to TRBD1. J was trimmed by 7 bases and V by 4 bases; bases with no gene match: 6. CDR1 and CDR2 from the germline V gene are SNHLY and FYNNEI. The CDR3 sequence is 13 residues long. The CDR3 reads CASSGQGVGGYTF. The CDR3 region has the DNA TGTGCCAGCAGTGGACAGGGTGTCGGTGGCTACACCTTC.

On this clonotype: Being one base from a much bigger clone, this may be a read error. The chain recombines TRBV6-1 with TRBJ2-1; D gene uncertain. CDR3 length equals 13 residues. In germline, CDR1 is MNHNS, CDR2 SASEGT. The CDR3 is CVSSEEIHNEQFF. The CDR3 coding sequence is TGTGTCAGCAGTGAAGAGATACACAATGAGCAGTTCTTC.

The chain couples TRBV20-1 to TRBJ2-7; no clear D gene. The CDR3 is made up of 11 amino acids. Germline V gives CDR1 DFQATT, CDR2 SNEGSKA (reference sequence). The V end was cut by 4 bases, the J end by 6 bases, with 10 bases between. CDR3 DNA: TGCAGTGCTAAGTACGTCTCCGAGCAGTACTTC. This codes for CSAKYVSEQYF.

This clonotype was counted at least ten times. V is TRBV12-3 or TRBV12-4 and J is TRBJ2-1; 9 bases align to TRBD2. The CDR3 loop spans 16 amino acids. V shed 7 bases and J 2 bases; nucleotides not matched to a gene: 9. CDR3 DNA sequence: TGTGCCAGCACCCTTAGCGGGAGAGGGCCCTACAATGAGCAGTTCTTC. It is translated as CASTLSGRGPYNEQFF.

This clonotype was recorded at least ten times. CDR3 in DNA: TGTGCCAGCAGTGAAGCGGGGGGGCCCGGGGAGCTGTTTTTT. The encoded protein is CASSEAGGPGELFF. The chain recombines TRBV6-1 with TRBJ2-2; D is perhaps TRBD2 (7 bases). Germline V gene sequence: CDR1 MNHNS, CDR2 SASEGT. The CDR3 runs 14 residues. Trimming took 0 bases from V and 6 from J, leaving 8 bases between them.

This chain connects TRBV19 to TRBJ2-3; 12 bases agree with TRBD2. Germline V CDR1 and CDR2: LNHDA, SQIVND (reference sequence). The CDR3 extends over 16 amino acids. With 5 bases clipped from V and 2 bases from J, the junction kept 5 bases outside the gene matches. The CDR3 loop reads CASSWGLAGSTDTQYF. In DNA form, the CDR3 reads TGTGCCAGTAGTTGGGGACTAGCGGGTTCCACAGATACGCAGTATTTT.

This clonotype was observed at least ten times. The rearrangement links TRBV28 to TRBJ2-7; 9 bases map to TRBD1. V gave up 6 bases and J gave up 5 bases; unmatched junction bases: 17. Germline V gene lookup returns CDR1 MDHEN and CDR2 SYDVKM. CDR3 size: 17 residues. In DNA, the CDR3 is TGTGCCAGCAGAAAATCCGGGGCACAGGGGGCAAGGAACGAGCAGTACTTC. This gives the protein CASRKSGAQGARNEQYF.

The genes are TRBV4-2 and TRBJ1-2; D is perhaps TRBD1 (5 bases). Germline loops: CDR1 LGHNA, CDR2 YNFKEQ. The CDR3 has 15 residues. Trimming cost V 5 bases and J 1 base, with 14 bases left between them. The CDR3 is CASSTGHGDNYGYTF. The CDR3 DNA sequence: TGTGCCAGCAGCACAGGACATGGTGATAACTATGGCTACACCTTC.